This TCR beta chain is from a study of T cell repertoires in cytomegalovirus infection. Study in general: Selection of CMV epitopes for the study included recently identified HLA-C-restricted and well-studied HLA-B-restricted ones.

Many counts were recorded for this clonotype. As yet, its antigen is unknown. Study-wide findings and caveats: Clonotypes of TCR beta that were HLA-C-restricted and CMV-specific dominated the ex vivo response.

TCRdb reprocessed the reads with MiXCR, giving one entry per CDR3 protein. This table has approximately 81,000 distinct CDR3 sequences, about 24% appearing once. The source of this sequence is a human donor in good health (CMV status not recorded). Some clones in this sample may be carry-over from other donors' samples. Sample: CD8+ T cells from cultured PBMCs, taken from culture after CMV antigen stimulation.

The CDR3 nucleotides read TGTGCCAGCAGCCCATCCGGGACAGGGGGTGGAGACGAGCAGTACTTC. Translated: CASSPSGTGGGDEQYF. The V and J genes are TRBV12-3 or TRBV12-4 and TRBJ2-7; 11 bases are shared with TRBD1. The CDR3 contains 16 residues. After removal of 6 bases from V and 5 bases from J, the junction contained 12 bases not matched to a gene.